The rows below give T cell receptor beta chains drawn from one sample of a study of a mutant IDH1 vaccine in newly diagnosed glioma. The assay was immunoSEQ multiplex PCR, and TCRdb's table has in-frame clones only and misses some. The sample records roughly 30,000 clones, around 80% being singletons. Antigens for these TCRs are unknown. The sample was PBMCs, taken from a glioma patient whose treatment included an IDH1 peptide vaccine. These receptors all come from a woman aged 40 to 49 with glioma. Each CDR3 is given with its conserved first and last residue. Fields, in order: V gene, J gene, clone size, D gene, CDR3 protein, CDR3 DNA. A D gene is named only where the DNA matches it firmly. Some rows have no size entry. The others give once, few or many, or a class for an expanded clone.

>TRBV11-3|TRBJ2-1|NA|TRBD2
CASSLGTSEYNEQFF
TGTGCCAGCAGCTTGGGGACTAGCGAATACAATGAGCAGTTCTTC
>TRBV7-8|TRBJ1-5|few|NA
CASSSYGKPQHF
TGTGCCAGCAGCTCATACGGGAAGCCCCAGCATTTT
>TRBV5-1|TRBJ2-5|once|TRBD2
CASTSMGAGVQETQYF
TGCGCCAGCACTTCAATGGGAGCGGGGGTCCAAGAGACCCAGTACTTC
>TRBV2|TRBJ1-4|few|NA
CASSVGGTNEKLFF
TGTGCCAGCAGTGTGGGCGGTACTAATGAAAAACTGTTTTTT
>TRBV7-8|TRBJ2-2|NA|NA
CASSTAGASNTGELFF
TGTGCCAGCAGCACTGCAGGGGCATCGAACACCGGGGAGCTGTTTTTT
>TRBV18|TRBJ1-1|NA|NA
CASSPGNGGLGTEAFF
TGTGCCAGCTCACCAGGGAACGGGGGGCTTGGAACTGAAGCTTTCTTT
>TRBV2|TRBJ2-3|NA|NA
CASSAWYEDTQYF
TGTGCCAGCAGTGCCTGGTATGAAGATACGCAGTATTTT
>TRBV11-2|TRBJ1-2|NA|NA
CASTPNMDSNYGYTF
TGTGCCAGCACCCCGAACATGGACTCTAACTATGGCTACACCTTC
>TRBV9|TRBJ2-2|NA|TRBD1
CASSDYGDSTGELFF
TGTGCCAGCAGCGACTACGGGGACAGCACCGGGGAGCTGTTTTTT
>TRBV6-1|TRBJ2-5|NA|TRBD2
CASSEWTSGGRETQYF
TGTGCCAGCAGTGAATGGACTAGCGGGGGGCGGGAGACCCAGTACTTC
>TRBV6-6|TRBJ2-1|few|NA
CASTRPPGDEQFF
TGTGCCAGCACTAGGCCCCCTGGGGATGAGCAGTTCTTC
>TRBV6-5|TRBJ1-6|NA|NA
CASRASSYNSPLHF
TGTGCCAGCAGGGCCAGCTCCTATAATTCACCCCTCCACTTT
>TRBV25-1|TRBJ2-5|NA|NA
CASSGGVGTEETQYF
TGTGCCAGCAGTGGTGGGGTTGGGACGGAAGAGACCCAGTACTTC
>TRBV10-1|TRBJ1-1|few|NA
CASSESRTVNTEAFF
TGCGCCAGCAGTGAGTCGCGGACAGTGAACACTGAAGCTTTCTTT
>TRBV19|TRBJ1-1|NA|TRBD1
CASSIPTGGLDTEAFF
TGTGCCAGTAGTATCCCCACAGGGGGCCTTGACACTGAAGCTTTCTTT
>TRBV6-5|TRBJ2-5|NA|TRBD2
CATAPSSGLQETQYF
TGTGCCACCGCCCCCTCTAGCGGCCTCCAAGAGACCCAGTACTTC
>TRBV30|TRBJ1-3|NA|NA
CAWSVLGNTIYF
TGTGCCTGGAGTGTACTGGGAAACACCATATATTTT
>TRBV6-5|TRBJ1-6|NA|NA
CASSQMDSRNSPLHF
TGTGCCAGCAGTCAAATGGACAGCCGGAATTCACCCCTCCACTTT